These T cell receptor beta chains were read from a single sample in a study of shared clonotypes between healthy human individuals. TCRdb's copy holds only in-frame clones and misses some; the assay was immunoSEQ multiplex PCR. The table has about 1.1 million clones, around three quarters seen once; the top ten hold approximately 0.52%. The sample comprised memory CD4+ T cells from PBMCs. The receptors stem from a man younger than 30 in good health. Some clones in this sample may be carry-over from other donors' samples. Both conserved end residues are part of each CDR3. D genes are given only for firm matches. The size field is filled for only some rows; it gives once, few, many or a size class.

v_gene,j_gene,d_gene,abundance,CDR3aa,CDR3nt
TRBV5-4,TRBJ2-1,TRBD2,few,CASSLEIRTRPGGEQFF,TGTGCCAGCAGCTTGGAAATTAGGACTAGGCCCGGGGGTGAGCAGTTCTTC
TRBV10-1,TRBJ2-3,TRBD1,-,CASSPLPGQGRTDTQYF,TGCGCCAGCAGCCCACTACCGGGACAGGGCCGCACAGATACGCAGTATTTT
TRBV29-1,TRBJ1-4,-,-,CSAGTGNEKLFF,TGCAGCGCTGGGACTGGGAATGAAAAACTGTTTTTT
TRBV4-1,TRBJ2-5,-,few,CASSQVLAGQETQYF,TGCGCCAGCAGCCAGGTCCTCGCAGGGCAAGAGACCCAGTACTTC
TRBV2,TRBJ2-1,TRBD2,-,CASSESGLAGGYNEQFF,TGTGCCAGCAGTGAATCCGGGCTAGCGGGAGGGTACAATGAGCAGTTCTTC
TRBV4-1,TRBJ2-7,TRBD1,-,CASSHATGAVYEQYF,TGCGCCAGCAGCCACGCCACAGGGGCGGTCTACGAGCAGTACTTC
TRBV7-2,TRBJ2-3,-,-,CASSLALGGTDTQYF,TGTGCCAGCAGCTTAGCGCTTGGGGGGACAGATACGCAGTATTTT
TRBV2,TRBJ2-3,TRBD2,-,CASSPFGGGSPDTQYF,TGTGCCAGCAGCCCGTTCGGGGGAGGGTCCCCAGATACGCAGTATTTT
TRBV2,TRBJ1-5,-,few,CASSGDSNQPQHF,TGTGCCAGCAGTGGGGACTCCAATCAGCCCCAGCATTTT
TRBV28,TRBJ1-1,-,-,CASTPIGRRGTEAFF,TGTGCCAGCACCCCAATTGGTCGGCGCGGCACTGAAGCTTTCTTT
TRBV28,TRBJ2-2,TRBD2,few,CASSLVPSGRTGELFF,TGTGCCAGCAGTTTAGTCCCTAGCGGGAGAACCGGGGAGCTGTTTTTT
TRBV5-6,TRBJ2-7,TRBD1,-,CASSYRGTTYEQYF,TGTGCCAGCAGCTACAGGGGGACCACCTACGAGCAGTACTTC
TRBV30,TRBJ2-3,-,-,CAGRMYLVLGDTQYF,TGTGCGGGGAGGATGTATTTGGTATTGGGGGATACGCAGTATTTT
TRBV6-6,TRBJ2-5,TRBD2,-,CASRKAGEETQYF,TGTGCCAGTAGAAAAGCGGGAGAAGAGACCCAGTACTTC
TRBV6-5,TRBJ1-1,TRBD1,-,CASRDGTGFEAFF,TGTGCCAGCAGAGATGGGACAGGGTTTGAAGCTTTCTTT
TRBV2,TRBJ2-1,TRBD1,-,CASSGQGYNEQFF,TGTGCCAGCAGCGGACAGGGATACAATGAGCAGTTCTTC
TRBV2,TRBJ1-5,-,few,CASRDQGPSNQPQHF,TGTGCCAGCAGGGATCAGGGACCGAGCAATCAGCCCCAGCATTTT
TRBV7-2,TRBJ2-1,TRBD2,-,CASTLTASGGNEQFF,TGTGCCAGCACCCTCACGGCTAGCGGGGGCAATGAGCAGTTCTTC
TRBV29-1,TRBJ2-7,TRBD2,-,CSVEKGLGAYEQYF,TGCAGCGTTGAAAAGGGACTAGGGGCCTACGAGCAGTACTTC
TRBV7-8,TRBJ2-3,TRBD2,many,CASSKRDLADTQYF,TGTGCCAGCAGCAAGCGGGATTTGGCAGATACGCAGTATTTT
TRBV18,TRBJ2-7,TRBD2,-,CASSQGLAGGTYEQYF,TGTGCCAGCTCACAGGGACTAGCGGGAGGAACCTACGAGCAGTACTTC
TRBV4-3,TRBJ1-1,-,once,CASSPGALDLQGNTEAFF,TGCGCCAGCAGCCCAGGGGCCTTGGATTTGCAAGGGAACACTGAAGCTTTCTTT
TRBV19,TRBJ1-5,-,-,CASSPGGSNQPQHF,TGTGCCAGTAGCCCTGGGGGTAGCAATCAGCCCCAGCATTTT
TRBV29-1,TRBJ2-3,TRBD2,-,CSVDGGEDTQYF,TGCAGCGTTGATGGGGGGGAAGATACGCAGTATTTT
TRBV5-1,TRBJ2-3,TRBD2,-,CASSLEAGGGDTQYF,TGCGCCAGCAGCTTGGAAGCGGGAGGCGGGGATACGCAGTATTTT
TRBV14,TRBJ2-7,TRBD2,-,CASSPLAGGPREQYF,TGTGCCAGCAGCCCCCTAGCGGGAGGGCCGAGGGAGCAGTACTTC
TRBV7-2,TRBJ2-5,TRBD2,-,CASSLTSGSGGETQYF,TGTGCCAGCAGCTTAACTAGCGGGAGCGGAGGAGAGACCCAGTACTTC
TRBV9,TRBJ2-1,-,-,CASSVLLPGINEQFF,TGTGCCAGCAGCGTACTTCTCCCAGGCATCAATGAGCAGTTCTTC
TRBV5-1,TRBJ2-3,-,few,CASSLVPTINTQYF,TGCGCCAGCAGCTTGGTTCCTACTATTAATACGCAGTATTTT
TRBV9,TRBJ1-1,-,-,CASSVGPGPAGRFF,TGTGCCAGCAGCGTAGGCCCCGGACCCGCGGGTAGGTTCTTT
TRBV4-1,TRBJ2-2,TRBD2,few,CASIRLAGNTGELFF,TGCGCCAGCATTCGACTAGCGGGAAACACCGGGGAGCTGTTTTTT
TRBV28,TRBJ1-3,TRBD1,-,CASSPGTGGGNTIYF,TGTGCCAGCAGTCCAGGGACAGGGGGGGGAAACACCATATATTTT
TRBV18,TRBJ2-7,TRBD2,many,CASSPMGLLSSYEQYF,TGTGCCAGCTCACCGATGGGACTACTTAGCTCCTACGAGCAGTACTTC
TRBV9,TRBJ2-3,-,-,CASSVGADTDTQYF,TGTGCCAGCAGCGTAGGGGCAGACACAGATACGCAGTATTTT
TRBV18,TRBJ2-7,-,once,CASSTQGSYEQYF,TGTGCCAGCTCAACACAGGGTTCTTACGAGCAGTACTTC
TRBV15,TRBJ1-2,TRBD1,-,CATSNMGQVYGYTF,TGTGCCACCAGCAATATGGGACAGGTCTATGGCTACACCTTC
TRBV7-9,TRBJ2-7,-,-,CASSLGGRQAHSYF,TGTGCCAGCAGCTTAGGAGGAAGACAGGCACACTCGTACTTC
TRBV7-9,TRBJ2-3,-,-,CASSRQLPSTDTQYF,TGTGCCAGCAGCCGACAACTCCCAAGCACAGATACGCAGTATTTT
TRBV6-4,TRBJ1-2,TRBD1,-,CASSEDRVSNGYTF,TGTGCCAGCAGCGAGGACAGGGTCTCCAATGGCTACACCTTC
TRBV6-9,TRBJ2-4,-,-,CASLRGNIQYF,TGTGCCAGCCTCAGGGGAAACATTCAGTACTTC
TRBV18,TRBJ2-5,TRBD1,-,CASLRNRGSQETQYF,TGTGCCAGCTTAAGGAACAGGGGGTCCCAAGAGACCCAGTACTTC
TRBV6-5,TRBJ1-1,-,-,CASMGVLGTEAFF,TGTGCCAGCATGGGGGTTTTGGGCACTGAAGCTTTCTTT
TRBV28,TRBJ2-2,-,-,CASSSEGAQNTGELFF,TGTGCCAGCAGTTCGGAGGGGGCCCAAAACACCGGGGAGCTGTTTTTT
TRBV11-2,TRBJ2-3,TRBD1,-,CASRTTGSTDTQYF,TGTGCCAGCAGAACGACAGGGAGCACAGATACGCAGTATTTT
TRBV28,TRBJ1-1,-,-,CASRTENTEAFF,TGTGCCAGCAGAACAGAGAACACTGAAGCTTTCTTT
TRBV5-6,TRBJ1-1,-,-,CASSLADRRNTEAFF,TGTGCCAGCAGCTTGGCAGACAGGCGGAACACTGAAGCTTTCTTT
TRBV5-4,TRBJ2-2,-,-,CASSFSGPNTGELFF,TGTGCCAGCAGCTTTAGCGGTCCGAACACCGGGGAGCTGTTTTTT
TRBV7-8,TRBJ2-7,TRBD2,-,CASSEDGGSYEQYF,TGTGCCAGCAGCGAGGACGGGGGGTCCTACGAGCAGTACTTC
TRBV28,TRBJ1-1,-,-,CASSLRHPANTEAFF,TGTGCCAGCAGTCTCCGACATCCCGCGAACACTGAAGCTTTCTTT
TRBV14,TRBJ2-1,TRBD2,few,CASSRLAGGPRSGEQFF,TGTGCCAGCAGCCGGCTAGCGGGAGGGCCCCGGTCCGGTGAGCAGTTCTTC
TRBV9,TRBJ1-4,-,-,CASSVGITGEKLFF,TGTGCCAGCAGCGTAGGTATCACGGGTGAAAAACTGTTTTTT
TRBV6-5,TRBJ2-3,-,-,CASSYSGSRTDTQYF,TGTGCCAGCAGTTACTCGGGGAGTCGGACAGATACGCAGTATTTT
TRBV11-2,TRBJ2-7,-,-,CASSFPGTVYEQYF,TGTGCCAGCAGCTTCCCAGGGACCGTCTACGAGCAGTACTTC
TRBV7-2,TRBJ2-3,TRBD2,-,CASSLGLAESTDTQYF,TGTGCCAGCAGCCTCGGACTAGCTGAAAGCACAGATACGCAGTATTTT